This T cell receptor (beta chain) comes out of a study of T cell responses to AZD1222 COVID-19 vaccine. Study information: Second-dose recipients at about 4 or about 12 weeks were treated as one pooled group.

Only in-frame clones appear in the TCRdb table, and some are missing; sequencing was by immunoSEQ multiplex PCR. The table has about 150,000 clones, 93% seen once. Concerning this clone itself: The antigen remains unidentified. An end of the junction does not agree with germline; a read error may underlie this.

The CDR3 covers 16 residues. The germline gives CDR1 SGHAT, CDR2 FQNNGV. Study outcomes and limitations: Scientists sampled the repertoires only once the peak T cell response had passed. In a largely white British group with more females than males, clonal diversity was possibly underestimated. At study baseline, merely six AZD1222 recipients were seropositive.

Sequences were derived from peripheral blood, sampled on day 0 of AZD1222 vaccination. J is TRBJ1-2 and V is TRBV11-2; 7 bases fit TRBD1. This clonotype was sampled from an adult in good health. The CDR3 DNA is TGTGCCAGCAACTTAAGGGGGACAGAAGATAACTATGGCTACACCTTC. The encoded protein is CASNLRGTEDNYGYTF.